Below are 30 T cell receptor beta chains sequenced from a single sample in a study of CD8+CD57+ T cells in acquired aplastic anemia. The study profiled TCR beta VDJ and CDR3 using genomic DNA as template. TCRdb called the reads again in MiXCR, with one record for every CDR3 protein. Of 150,000 or so distinct CDR3 sequences listed, around 48% were seen once; the top ten hold 1.1%. An expansion of CD8+CD57+ cells by flow cytometry had been shown in patients chosen for sequencing. Specimen: sorted CD4+, CD8+, or CD8+CD57+ T cells (not recorded which) from PBMCs. The origin of the receptors is a human donor with aplastic anemia.

Many counts were recorded for this clonotype. V and J are TRBV4-1 and TRBJ2-3, with a possible D match to TRBD1 (6 bases). V was pared by 5 bases and J by 6 bases, with 15 bases between. Germline-derived CDR1 and CDR2 are MGHRA and YSYEKL. This CDR3 has 14 amino acids. The CDR3 loop reads CASSSQGRRDTQYF. DNA of the CDR3: TGCGCCAGCAGCTCACAGGGCCGGCGGGATACGCAGTATTTT.

Concerning this clonotype itself: A much larger clone differs by one base, so this may be a read error. V is TRBV6-4 and J is TRBJ2-2; D may be TRBD2 (5 bases). Looked up from germline, CDR1 is MRHNA and CDR2 is SNTAGT. CDR3 length equals 14 residues. The CDR3 sequence: CAGSGQLATGELFF. The CDR3 coding sequence is TGTGCCGGCAGTGGGCAGCTAGCCACCGGGGAGCTGTTTTTT.

This clonotype was counted only a few times. The gene calls are TRBV29-1 and TRBJ1-1, with a possible D match to TRBD1 (6 bases). The CDR3 length is 12 residues. V was cut by 6 bases and J by 8 bases, with 16 bases left in between. The V gene's germline CDR1 is SQVTM and CDR2 ANQGSEA. The CDR3 nucleotides are TGCAGCGTGACAAGGGGGAAATGGGAAGCTTTCTTT. Its translation: CSVTRGKWEAFF.

V is TRBV29-1 and J is TRBJ1-2; D unresolved. CDR3 length: 12 amino acids. Per germline, CDR1 SQVTM and CDR2 ANQGSEA. V was cut by 0 bases and J by 8 bases, with 10 bases left in between. CDR3 in amino acids: CSVEDGSWGYTF. Written as DNA, the CDR3 is TGCAGCGTTGAAGACGGGAGCTGGGGCTACACCTTC.

The chain is built from TRBV5-1 and TRBJ2-5; 11 nucleotides match TRBD1. The CDR3 runs 14 residues. Germline V gene data show CDR1 as SGHRS and CDR2 as YFSETQ. The V gene end was trimmed by 5 bases and the J gene end by 5 bases; junction bases not matched to a gene: 5. In nucleotides, the CDR3 is TGCGCCAGCAGGGACAGGGGGCTTGGCGAGACCCAGTACTTC. This encodes CASRDRGLGETQYF. Combining the CDR3 with reference TRBV5-1 and TRBJ2-5 gives the whole variable domain KAGVTQTPRYLIKTRGQQVTLSCSPISGHRSVSWYQQTPGQGLQFLFEYFSETQRNKGNFPGRFSGRQFSNSRSEMNVSTLELGDSALYLCASRDRGLGETQYFGPGTRLLVL.

This chain links TRBV11-2 with TRBJ2-1; D is perhaps TRBD1 (5 bases). Germline-derived CDR1 and CDR2 are SGHAT and FQNNGV. Deletions cut 3 bases from V and 5 bases from J, with 11 bases between. The CDR3 is 14 residues long. Here the CDR3 DNA reads TGTGCCAGCAGCTTGGAGCAGGGAAACAATGAGCAGTTCTTC. Translated: CASSLEQGNNEQFF.

This clonotype was counted ten times or more. The rearrangement uses TRBV9 and TRBJ2-1, with 10 positions matching TRBD1. Germline V lookup: CDR1 SGDLS, CDR2 YYNGEE. CDR3 size: 17 residues. Trimming at V came to 0 bases and at J to 8 bases, leaving 11 bases not matched to a gene. This CDR3 reads CASSVAPRDRGGDEQFF. In nucleotides, the CDR3 is TGTGCCAGCAGCGTAGCCCCCCGGGACAGGGGTGGTGATGAGCAGTTCTTC.

This clonotype has a count of ten or more. The chain couples TRBV5-1 to TRBJ2-1; D not resolved. Per germline, CDR1 SGHRS and CDR2 YFSETQ. V lost 0 bases and J lost 5, with 15 bases in between. This CDR3 is 16 amino acids long. The CDR3 DNA is TGCGCCAGCAGCTTGGGCCCTAGAAATCTCCACAATGAGCAGTTCTTC. It encodes CASSLGPRNLHNEQFF.

This clonotype was detected many times. The chain has TRBV20-1 and TRBJ2-1; perhaps TRBD2 as D (5 bases). This CDR3 contains 16 residues. Trimming pared 0 bases from V and 4 bases from J, leaving 16 bases between. Germline CDR1 DFQATT, CDR2 SNEGSKA (reference sequence). The CDR3 region has the DNA TGCAGTGCTAGAGATGGAGGAAATGTAAGGTACAATGAGCAGTTCTTC. This codes for CSARDGGNVRYNEQFF.

The sample holds many counts of this clonotype. The gene calls are TRBV7-9 and TRBJ1-6; tentative D call: TRBD1 (6 bases). V lost 5 bases to trimming and J lost 5 bases, with 16 bases between them. The CDR3 covers 16 residues. The V gene's germline CDR1 is SEHNR and CDR2 FQNEAQ (reference sequence). The CDR3 here is CASSTWTAVDNSPLHF. The CDR3, as DNA: TGTGCCAGCAGCACCTGGACAGCTGTCGATAATTCACCCCTCCACTTT.

This clonotype turned up a few times. The chain carries TRBV11-1 and TRBJ2-1, with 7 bases identical to TRBD1. The CDR3 is 15 amino acids. Trimming took 5 bases from V and 3 from J; bases not matched to a gene: 7. In germline, CDR1 is SGHAT, CDR2 FQDESV (reference sequence). The CDR3 nucleotides are TGTGCCAGCAGCACCCAACAGGGGAACTACAATGAGCAGTTCTTC. Protein sequence: CASSTQQGNYNEQFF.

This clonotype was counted at least ten times. This chain connects TRBV7-6 to TRBJ2-7; 9 nucleotides line up with TRBD2. V dropped 1 base and J dropped 7; count of bases not matched to a gene: 5. The germline V gene encodes CDR1 SGHVS and CDR2 FNYEAQ. The CDR3 loop spans 14 amino acids. CDR3 sequence: CASSLGGGAREQYF. CDR3 coding DNA: TGTGCCAGCAGCTTAGGCGGGGGGGCGCGGGAGCAGTACTTC.

This clonotype was seen a single time. This chain connects TRBV9 to TRBJ2-7; possible D gene TRBD2, 6 bases. The V end lost 3 bases, the J end lost 0 bases, and 13 bases lay between the germline ends. The CDR3 extends over 15 amino acids. Germline V gene lookup returns CDR1 SGDLS and CDR2 YYNGEE. This CDR3 is CASSDGTASSYEQYF. CDR3 sequence (DNA): TGTGCCAGCAGCGACGGGACTGCGAGCTCCTACGAGCAGTACTTC.

This sequence joins TRBV19 and TRBJ1-1; D gene ambiguous. The CDR3 runs 11 residues. Between the trimmed V and J ends, which lost 3 bases and 6 bases, there was a span of 5 bases. The germline V gene encodes CDR1 LNHDA and CDR2 SQIVND (reference sequence). The chain's CDR3 is CASSMSAEAFF. In nucleotides, the CDR3 is TGTGCCAGTAGTATGTCTGCTGAAGCTTTCTTT.

For this clonotype: Possible read error: a much larger clone is one base away. This chain links TRBV6-5 with TRBJ1-5; 7 bases map to TRBD1. Germline V gene lookup returns CDR1 MNHEY and CDR2 SVGAGI. The CDR3 sequence is 16 residues long. The CDR3 sequence: CASSSPRTGVNHPQHF. The CDR3 coding sequence is TGTGCCAGCAGTTCGCCCCGGACAGGTGTGAATCATCCCCAGCATTTT.

V usage is TRBV7-2 and J usage is TRBJ2-1; no clear D. This CDR3 is 12 amino acids long. Germline V gene sequence: CDR1 SGHTA, CDR2 FQGNSA. V lost 2 bases and J 7 bases, leaving 6 bases between the germline ends. CDR3 DNA: TGTGCCAGCAGCTTACTGAGGAATGAGCAGTTCTTC. Translation: CASSLLRNEQFF.

In this sample, this clonotype turned up many times. The V call is TRBV11-2, the J call TRBJ1-6; possibly TRBD1 for D (5 bases). Per germline, CDR1 SGHAT and CDR2 FQNNGV. The CDR3 has 15 residues. V was cut by 6 bases and J by 4 bases, with 13 bases left in between. This CDR3 reads CASSQLDSYNSPLHF. DNA of the CDR3: TGTGCCAGCAGTCAACTAGACAGTTATAATTCACCCCTCCACTTT. The variable domain in full, completed from reference TRBV11-2 and TRBJ1-6, reads EAGVAQSPRYKIIEKRQSVAFWCNPISGHATLYWYQQILGQGPKLLIQFQNNGVVDDSQLPKDRFSAERLKGVDSTLKIQPAKLEDSAVYLCASSQLDSYNSPLHFGNGTRLTVT.

In DNA, the CDR3 is TGTGCCAGCAGTGAACTACAGGGGGCTACCGGGGAGCTGTTTTTT. This codes for CASSELQGATGELFF. The chain recombines TRBV6-1 with TRBJ2-2; 9 bases are shared with TRBD1. This CDR3 is 15 amino acids long. Germline-derived CDR1 and CDR2 are MNHNS and SASEGT. Trimming at V came to 2 bases and at J to 5 bases, leaving 3 bases not matched to a gene.

This clonotype was picked up many times. The V and J genes are TRBV13 and TRBJ2-3; TRBD1 is a possible D gene (5 bases). Per germline, CDR1 PRHDT and CDR2 FYEKMQ (reference sequence). CDR3 length equals 15 residues. The V gene lost 0 bases and the J gene lost 1 base, with 8 bases spanning the gap. In DNA, the CDR3 is TGTGCCAGCAGCTTAGGATTGACAGGCACAGATACGCAGTATTTT. Its translation is CASSLGLTGTDTQYF.

This clonotype came up a few times. This sequence joins TRBV5-4 and TRBJ1-2; D perhaps matches TRBD1 (5 bases). V lost 1 base, J lost 7 bases, and 17 bases lay in between. Germline loops: CDR1 SGHNT, CDR2 YYREEE (reference sequence). The CDR3 contains 15 residues. The CDR3 DNA reads as TGTGCCAGCAGCTTGTTCGGTGGGCAGGGAAGTGGCTACACCTTC. It translates to CASSLFGGQGSGYTF.

This clonotype appeared many times. The chain carries TRBV5-6 and TRBJ2-7; TRBD1 matches 10 bases. Germline V gene data show CDR1 as SGHDT and CDR2 as YYEEEE. V dropped 4 bases and J dropped 3; count of bases not matched to a gene: 4. The CDR3 is made up of 14 amino acids. This CDR3 is CASSLDRGYYEQYF. DNA of the CDR3: TGTGCCAGCAGCCTGGACAGGGGGTACTACGAGCAGTACTTC.

This clonotype came up many times. The V call is TRBV6-1, the J call TRBJ1-2; no clear D. CDR1 and CDR2 (germline): MNHNS, SASEGT. V lost 5 bases and J lost 2, with 6 bases in between. The CDR3 is 12 residues long. CDR3 sequence reads: CASSRRNYGYTF. The DNA for the CDR3 is TGTGCCAGCAGTAGGAGAAACTATGGCTACACCTTC.

The table lists this clonotype with a few counts. The CDR3 sequence is CASSFLELAGWPPTYNEQFF. The CDR3 coding sequence is TGTGCCAGCAGTTTCTTGGAACTAGCGGGGTGGCCACCTACCTACAATGAGCAGTTCTTC. V gene TRBV12-3 or TRBV12-4 combines with J gene TRBJ2-1; 10 bases align to TRBD2. Germline trimming cut 3 bases from V and 2 bases from J; bases unmatched to any gene: 16. The CDR3 contains 20 residues.

This clonotype was found many times. The gene calls are TRBV6-5 and TRBJ1-2, with D uncertain. The CDR3 covers 14 residues. Trimming left V 0 bases short and J 4 bases short, with 9 bases between. The germline gives CDR1 MNHEY, CDR2 SVGAGI. The CDR3 spells CASSYSEAPYGYTF. CDR3 DNA: TGTGCCAGCAGTTACTCGGAAGCCCCCTATGGCTACACCTTC.

In its sample, this clonotype was seen many times. The gene calls are TRBV11-2 and TRBJ2-3; 10 bases match TRBD1. Per the germline V gene, CDR1 is SGHAT and CDR2 is FQNNGV. This CDR3 is 16 amino acids long. J gave up 7 bases and V 4 bases, and 11 bases lay outside the gene matches. The CDR3 sequence: CASSSTRQGALNTQYF. The CDR3 DNA is TGTGCCAGCAGCTCCACGAGACAGGGGGCCTTGAATACGCAGTATTTT.

V usage is TRBV6-5 and J usage is TRBJ2-5; TRBD2 matches 7 bases. Germline assignment: CDR1 MNHEY and CDR2 SVGAGI. The CDR3 has 14 amino acids. The V segment lost 2 bases and the J segment 5 bases; nucleotides outside the gene matches: 5. DNA for the CDR3: TGTGCCAGCAGTTACAAAGCGGGGCGGGAGACCCAGTACTTC. Residues: CASSYKAGRETQYF.

Of note for this clonotype: An end of the junction does not agree with germline; a read error may underlie this. The V and J genes are TRBV6-2 or TRBV6-3 and TRBJ2-4; 7 bases line up with TRBD2. CDR3 length: 15 amino acids. The V gene's germline CDR1 is MNHEY and CDR2 SVGEGT. The CDR3 loop is CAGSPGGGGKNIQYF. CDR3 DNA sequence: TGTGCCGGCAGCCCCGGTGGGGGGGGCAAAAACATTCAGTACTTC.

The chain has TRBV28 and TRBJ1-2; 7 bases align to TRBD1. Germline V gene sequence: CDR1 MDHEN, CDR2 SYDVKM. The CDR3 sequence is 13 residues long. The V and J ends lost 6 bases and 5 bases, in that order; junction bases with no gene match: 6. CDR3 amino acids: CASSSGGQYGYTF. For the CDR3, the DNA is TGTGCCAGCAGCTCAGGGGGTCAGTATGGCTACACCTTC.

The V and J genes are TRBV7-2 and TRBJ2-7, with 8 bases that match TRBD1. V shed 3 bases and J 6 bases; nucleotides not matched to a gene: 4. Germline V gene sequence: CDR1 SGHTA, CDR2 FQGNSA. The CDR3 length is 13 residues. The CDR3 protein is CASSFDRGSEQYF. The DNA of the CDR3 is TGTGCCAGCAGCTTTGACAGGGGTAGCGAGCAGTACTTC.

This clonotype has just one count. At one of its ends the junction is not consistent with the germline gene, which may arise from a read error. V gene TRBV7-3 combines with J gene TRBJ1-2; a possible D gene is TRBD1 (5 bases). The CDR3 has 13 residues. Germline CDR1 and CDR2: SGHTA and FQGTGA. CDR3 region: CASSLKGIYGYTF. CDR3 sequence (DNA): TGTGCCAGCAGTTTAAAGGGGATCTATGGCTACACCTTC. Supplemented by reference TRBV7-3 and TRBJ1-2, the full variable domain reads GAGVSQTPSNKVTEKGKYVELRCDPISGHTALYWYRQSLGQGPEFLIYFQGTGAADDSGLPNDRFFAVRPEGSVSTLKIQRTERGDSAVYLCASSLKGIYGYTFGSGTRLTVV.